This T cell receptor (beta chain) was sequenced during a study of T cell repertoires in cytomegalovirus infection. Turning to the study itself: An indication of both CMV infection and matching HLA type came from public TCR beta signatures.

As concerns this clonotype: Its antigen is not known.

The ends lost 5 bases at V and 4 bases at J; junction bases unmatched: 21. The germline gives CDR1 SQVTM, CDR2 ANQGSEA. The CDR3 length is 18 residues. Findings of the study overall: Summed frequency of shared TCR beta families picked out CMV carriers who also had the relevant HLA. Dominating the ex vivo response were TCR beta clonotypes that were CMV-specific and HLA-C-restricted.

TCRdb redid the calling of the reads with MiXCR, one entry per CDR3 protein. The table lists around 290,000 distinct CDR3 sequences, about 25% of them singletons, with approximately 15% in the top ten. This receptor was obtained from a human donor in good health (CMV status not recorded). Some clones in this sample may be carry-over from other donors' samples. Sequences were obtained from PBMCs. The rearrangement joins TRBV29-1 to TRBJ1-2; 8 bases match TRBD1. The CDR3 loop is CSVSPTGEDSAGSYGYTF. Written as DNA, the CDR3 is TGCAGCGTTTCCCCGACAGGGGAGGACTCAGCTGGCAGCTATGGCTACACCTTC.